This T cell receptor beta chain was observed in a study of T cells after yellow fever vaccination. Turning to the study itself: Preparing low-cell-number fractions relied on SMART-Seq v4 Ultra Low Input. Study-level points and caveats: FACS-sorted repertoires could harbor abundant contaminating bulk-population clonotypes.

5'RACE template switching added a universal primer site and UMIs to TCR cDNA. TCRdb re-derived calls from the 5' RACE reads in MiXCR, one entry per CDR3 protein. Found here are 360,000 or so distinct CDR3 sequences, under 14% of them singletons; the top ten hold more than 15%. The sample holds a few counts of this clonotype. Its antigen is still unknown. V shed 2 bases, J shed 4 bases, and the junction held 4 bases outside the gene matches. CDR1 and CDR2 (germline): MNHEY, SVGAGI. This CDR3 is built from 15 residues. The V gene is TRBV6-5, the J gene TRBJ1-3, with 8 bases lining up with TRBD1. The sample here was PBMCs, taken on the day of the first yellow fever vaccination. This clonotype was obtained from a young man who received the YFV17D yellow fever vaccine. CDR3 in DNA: TGTGCCAGCAGTTACGGCGGGACAGGAGGAAACACCATATATTTT. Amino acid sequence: CASSYGGTGGNTIYF.